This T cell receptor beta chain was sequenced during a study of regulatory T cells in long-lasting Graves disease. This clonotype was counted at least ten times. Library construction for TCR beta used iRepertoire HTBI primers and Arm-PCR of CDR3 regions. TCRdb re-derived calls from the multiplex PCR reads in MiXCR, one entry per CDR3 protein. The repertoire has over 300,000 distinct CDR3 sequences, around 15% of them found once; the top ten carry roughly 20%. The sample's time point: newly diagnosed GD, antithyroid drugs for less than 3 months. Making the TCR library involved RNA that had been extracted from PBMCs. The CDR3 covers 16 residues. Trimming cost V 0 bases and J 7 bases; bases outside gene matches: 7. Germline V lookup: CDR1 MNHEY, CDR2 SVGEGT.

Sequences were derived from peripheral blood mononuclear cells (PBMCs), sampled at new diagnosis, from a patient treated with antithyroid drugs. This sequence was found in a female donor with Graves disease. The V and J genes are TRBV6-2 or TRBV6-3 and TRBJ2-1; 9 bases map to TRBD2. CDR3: CASSYSIAGVVNEQFF. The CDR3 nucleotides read TGTGCCAGCAGTTACTCGATAGCGGGAGTGGTAAATGAGCAGTTCTTC.